This T cell receptor (beta chain) was identified during a study of vaccination effects on CD4 cells after COVID-19. Sequencing was preceded by expansion of antigen-specific CD4+ T cells with viral peptide pools in the ViraFEST assay. Following culture for around 9 days, CD4+ T cells were isolated. According to PCR results, the person was infected with SARS-CoV-2 between March and December 2020. All study participants received two doses of BNT162b2 or mRNA-1273 vaccine. Cells had half their medium changed to IL-2 medium on days 3 and 7. Generated by immunoSEQ multiplex PCR, the TCRdb table keeps only in-frame clones and is missing some. Of about 17,000 clones detected, around 80% appear once; the ten largest clones hold approximately 21%. Of note for this clone: What it binds is unknown.

Study findings and constraints: Infection- and vaccine-induced clones contracted markedly late after vaccination.

This sample comprised CD4+ T cells from PBMCs cultured with SARS-CoV-2 spike peptides, obtained after COVID-19 vaccination. This receptor was obtained from a human donor who had a prior SARS-CoV-2 infection.

The CDR3: CASSSPGTGIRNSPLHF. The DNA for the CDR3 is TGTGCCAGCAGCTCCCCCGGGACAGGGATACGTAATTCACCCCTCCACTTT. J is TRBJ1-6 and V is TRBV7-2, with 9 bases lining up with TRBD1. This CDR3 region has 17 residues. V shed 4 bases, J shed 6 bases, and the junction held 10 bases outside the gene matches. Germline loops: CDR1 SGHTA, CDR2 FQGNSA.